The clone carrying this T cell receptor beta chain showed up just a few times. The sample is drawn from a study of blood T cell repertoires in COVID-19. Study overall: From the United States, Italy and Spain came samples of acute and convalescent COVID-19. Nucleic acid was either cDNA or gDNA, and it came from T cells, B-cell-depleted T cells, or PBMCs.

The V gene's germline CDR1 is ENHRY and CDR2 SYGVKD. CDR3 size: 14 residues. V lost 7 bases, J lost 2 bases, and 14 bases lay in between. Study processing details: Amplifying reference gene primers gave estimates of nucleated cell counts. Data came from immunoSEQ multiplex PCR; TCRdb stores just in-frame clones and leaves some out. Clonal size and the V and J genes are those of that table, whereas D and trimming came from the DNA. Among roughly 250,000 clones listed, 70% to 85% were seen once. The chain carries TRBV10-3 and TRBJ1-2; tentatively, D is TRBD1 (6 bases). The sequenced sample was peripheral blood. The TCR was taken from a woman between 40 and 50 years old with active or convalescent COVID-19. The CDR3 loop reads CAIKGQGTNYGYTF. The CDR3 region has the DNA TGTGCCATCAAGGGTCAGGGGACCAACTATGGCTACACCTTC.